The text below deals with one T cell receptor (beta chain). Its antigen is unidentified. Unique molecular identifiers tagged the TCRbeta library. TCRdb ran MiXCR on the PCR reads and lists one entry per CDR3 protein. The sample carries about 6,000 distinct CDR3 sequences, around 16% recorded once. The CDR3 covers 13 residues. Germline V lookup: CDR1 SGHRS, CDR2 YFSETQ. The V and J ends lost 0 bases and 1 base respectively, with 2 bases between them. These data originate in a study of T-cell reconstitution after alpha-beta-depleted transplantation in children. Study-level findings and limits: Surviving recipient T cells and intrathymic progenitors accounted for some patients' high TCRbeta diversity at day 60. The origin of alpha-beta T cells about two months after transplant was reportedly several hundred expanded graft clones. The main origin of T-cell counts and diversity one year after transplant was newly produced T cells.

The sample consisted of PBMCs, mostly from graft donor cells, taken 60 days after TCRalphabeta/CD19-depleted stem cell transplant. The V and J genes are TRBV5-1 and TRBJ1-5; D remains unclear. The receptor was isolated from a male patient between 5 and 17 years old who had a stem cell transplant for acute myeloid leukemia, so the T cells may come from the graft donor. CDR3 loop: CASSLGSNQPQHF. CDR3 bases: TGCGCCAGCAGCTTGGGCAGCAATCAGCCCCAGCATTTT.